This entry concerns a single T cell receptor beta chain. In the study's own analysis: Estimation of nucleated cell counts was performed using reference gene primer amplification. Sequencing was performed with immunoSEQ multiplex PCR; in TCRdb, only in-frame clones are kept and a portion is missing. For V, J and clone size, that table is used; D and trimming come from the DNA. Of under 300,000 clones in the sample, more than 80% are singletons; the top ten hold 2% to 2.5%. The record originates from a study of blood T cell repertoires in COVID-19. Whole-study context: COVID-19 samples collected from the United States, Italy and Spain covered acute and convalescent phases.

This CDR3 has 12 amino acids. V was pared by 5 bases and J by 3 bases, with 8 bases between. CDR1 is SEHNR, CDR2 FQNEAQ, per germline (reference sequence). Assignment of participants to cohorts was predicated upon participant-reported clinical history. Two consecutive negative NP/OP PCR tests, clearance, or resolved symptoms defined Cohort 3 recovery. The sequence was obtained from a woman aged 18-29 years who had recovered from COVID-19. This chain uses TRBV7-9 with TRBJ2-7, with D possibly being TRBD1 (5 bases). Sequenced material: PBMCs or T cells enriched from blood (not recorded which). The CDR3 reads CASSGHHYEQYF. For the CDR3, the DNA is TGTGCCAGCAGCGGACACCACTACGAGCAGTACTTC.